The rows below give T cell receptor beta chains drawn from one sample of a study of cytomegalovirus exposure and HLA in healthy donors. Libraries were prepared by immunoSEQ multiplex PCR; TCRdb keeps only in-frame clonotypes and omits some of them. This repertoire shows approximately 150,000 clones, over 60% found once; its top ten account for 6% to 7%. Sequenced material: PBMCs. The receptors stem from a man in his forties in good health and CMV-seropositive. Each CDR3 is given without its conserved first and last residue. The order of the fields is V gene, D gene, J gene, clone size, CDR3 protein. D genes are given only for firm matches. Clone size is given for some rows only: seen once, a few or many times, or a class if the clone is expanded.

V: TRBV5-5
D: -
J: TRBJ1-1
size: -
CDR3: ASRRHSNTEAF

V: TRBV30
D: -
J: TRBJ1-1
size: -
CDR3: AWRTSRGTEAF

V: TRBV2
D: -
J: TRBJ1-1
size: -
CDR3: ASSEVQPEAF

V: TRBV10-3
D: TRBD1
J: TRBJ2-2
size: -
CDR3: AISEGWGQGSTGELF

V: TRBV12-2
D: -
J: TRBJ2-7
size: -
CDR3: ASRLNASPPAYEQY

V: TRBV4-2
D: -
J: TRBJ1-4
size: -
CDR3: ASSEPGQPNEKLF

V: TRBV2
D: TRBD1
J: TRBJ1-3
size: -
CDR3: ASRDRGLYGNTIY

V: TRBV27
D: TRBD2
J: TRBJ2-2
size: -
CDR3: ASRSRASGSSYTGELF

V: TRBV2
D: TRBD2
J: TRBJ2-5
size: -
CDR3: ASTWLAGEETQY

V: TRBV14
D: -
J: TRBJ2-7
size: -
CDR3: ASSPPRSRGHEQY

V: TRBV10-3
D: -
J: TRBJ2-2
size: many
CDR3: ASTVSGDTGELF

V: TRBV28
D: TRBD1
J: TRBJ1-2
size: -
CDR3: ASSLPQGAGYGYT

V: TRBV19
D: -
J: TRBJ2-6
size: once
CDR3: ASSRGKDGANVLT

V: TRBV19
D: -
J: TRBJ1-3
size: few
CDR3: ASSLGLENTIY

V: TRBV19
D: -
J: TRBJ2-7
size: -
CDR3: ASSPSRVTYEQY

V: TRBV28
D: -
J: TRBJ1-2
size: -
CDR3: ASSLPVNYGYT

V: TRBV11-2
D: -
J: TRBJ1-1
size: -
CDR3: ASSLYAGGTEAF

V: TRBV6-1
D: TRBD1
J: TRBJ1-1
size: -
CDR3: ASSEAGQGANTEAF

V: TRBV10-1
D: -
J: TRBJ1-5
size: -
CDR3: ASSGNSNQPQH

V: TRBV7-9
D: TRBD1
J: TRBJ2-7
size: -
CDR3: ASSPRDRSYEQY